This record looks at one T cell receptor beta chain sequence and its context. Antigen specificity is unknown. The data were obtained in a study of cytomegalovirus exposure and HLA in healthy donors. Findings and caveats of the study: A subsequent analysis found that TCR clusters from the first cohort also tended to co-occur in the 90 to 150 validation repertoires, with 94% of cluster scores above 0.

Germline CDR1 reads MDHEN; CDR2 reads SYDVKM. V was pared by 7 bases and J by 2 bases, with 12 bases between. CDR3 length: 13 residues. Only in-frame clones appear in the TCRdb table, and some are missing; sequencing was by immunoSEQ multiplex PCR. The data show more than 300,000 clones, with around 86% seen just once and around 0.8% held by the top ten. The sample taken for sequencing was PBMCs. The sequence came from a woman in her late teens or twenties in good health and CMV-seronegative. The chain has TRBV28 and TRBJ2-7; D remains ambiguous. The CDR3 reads CASTSELTYEQYF. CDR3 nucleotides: TGTGCCAGCACCAGCGAATTAACCTACGAGCAGTACTTC.